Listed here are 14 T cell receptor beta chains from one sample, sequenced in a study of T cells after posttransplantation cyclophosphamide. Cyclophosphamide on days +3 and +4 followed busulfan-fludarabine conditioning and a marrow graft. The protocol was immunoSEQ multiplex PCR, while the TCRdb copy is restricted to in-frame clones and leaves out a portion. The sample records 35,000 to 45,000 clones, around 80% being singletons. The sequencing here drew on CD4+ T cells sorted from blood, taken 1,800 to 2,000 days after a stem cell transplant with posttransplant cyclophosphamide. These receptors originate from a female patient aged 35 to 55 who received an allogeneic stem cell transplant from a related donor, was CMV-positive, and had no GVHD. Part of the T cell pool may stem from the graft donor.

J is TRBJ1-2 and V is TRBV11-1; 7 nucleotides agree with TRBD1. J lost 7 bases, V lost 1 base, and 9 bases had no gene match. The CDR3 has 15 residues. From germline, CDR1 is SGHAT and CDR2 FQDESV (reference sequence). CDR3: CASSLVSSTGTGYTF. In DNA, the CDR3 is TGTGCCAGCAGCTTAGTATCGTCGACAGGGACTGGCTACACCTTC. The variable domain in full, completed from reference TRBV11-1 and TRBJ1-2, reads EAEVAQSPRYKITEKSQAVAFWCDPISGHATLYWYRQILGQGPELLVQFQDESVVDDSQLPKDRFSAERLKGVDSTLKIQPAELGDSAMYLCASSLVSSTGTGYTFGSGTRLTVV.

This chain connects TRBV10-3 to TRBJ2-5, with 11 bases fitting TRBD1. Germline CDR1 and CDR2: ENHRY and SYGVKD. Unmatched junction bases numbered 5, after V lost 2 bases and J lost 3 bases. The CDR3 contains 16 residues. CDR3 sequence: CAISEMGQGVKETQYF. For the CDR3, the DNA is TGTGCCATCAGTGAGATGGGACAGGGGGTTAAAGAGACCCAGTACTTC.

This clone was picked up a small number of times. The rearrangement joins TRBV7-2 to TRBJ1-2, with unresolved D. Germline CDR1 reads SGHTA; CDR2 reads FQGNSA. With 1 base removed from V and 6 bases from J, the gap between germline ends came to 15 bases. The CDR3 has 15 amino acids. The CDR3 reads CASSLEFKADNGYTF. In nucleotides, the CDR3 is TGTGCCAGCAGCTTAGAGTTCAAGGCTGACAATGGCTACACCTTC.

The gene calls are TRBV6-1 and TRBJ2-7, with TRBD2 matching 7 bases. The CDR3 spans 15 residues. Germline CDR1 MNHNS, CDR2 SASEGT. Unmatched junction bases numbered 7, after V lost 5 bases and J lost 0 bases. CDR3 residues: CASSPSSGSSYEQYF. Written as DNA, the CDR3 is TGTGCCAGCAGTCCTTCTAGCGGTAGCTCCTACGAGCAGTACTTC.

The CDR3 DNA reads TGTGCCAGCAGCGTAGAGGCGGGGGAGGAGCAGTACTTC. Translation gives CASSVEAGEEQYF. The chain carries TRBV9 and TRBJ2-7; 7 nucleotides agree with TRBD2. The CDR3 loop spans 13 amino acids. The V segment lost 0 bases and the J segment 7 bases; nucleotides outside the gene matches: 4. Per the germline V gene, CDR1 is SGDLS and CDR2 is YYNGEE.

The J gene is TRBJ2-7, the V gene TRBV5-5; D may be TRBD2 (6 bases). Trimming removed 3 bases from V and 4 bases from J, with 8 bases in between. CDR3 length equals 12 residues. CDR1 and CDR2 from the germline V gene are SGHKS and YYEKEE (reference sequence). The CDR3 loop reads CASSSGTYEQYF. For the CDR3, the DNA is TGTGCCAGCAGCTCAGGGACTTACGAGCAGTACTTC.

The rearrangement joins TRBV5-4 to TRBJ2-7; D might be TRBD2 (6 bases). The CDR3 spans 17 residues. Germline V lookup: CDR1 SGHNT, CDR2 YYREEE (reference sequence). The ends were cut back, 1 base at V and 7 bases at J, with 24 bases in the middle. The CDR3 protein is CASSLLGGTGIRGEQYF. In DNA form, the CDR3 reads TGTGCCAGCAGCTTGTTAGGAGGGACGGGTATACGAGGGGAGCAGTACTTC.

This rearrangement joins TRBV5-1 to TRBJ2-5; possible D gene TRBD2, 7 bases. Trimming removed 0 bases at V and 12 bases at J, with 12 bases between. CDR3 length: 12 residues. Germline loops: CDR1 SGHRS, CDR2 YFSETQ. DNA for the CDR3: TGCGCCAGCAGCTTGGAGGGGGGGATCGAGTACTTC. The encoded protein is CASSLEGGIEYF.

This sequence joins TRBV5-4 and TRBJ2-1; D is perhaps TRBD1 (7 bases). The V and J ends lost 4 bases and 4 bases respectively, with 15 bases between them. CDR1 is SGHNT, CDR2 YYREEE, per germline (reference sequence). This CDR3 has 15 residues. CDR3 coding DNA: TGTGCCAGCAGCCCCGGAGGGGGCCGATACAATGAGCAGTTCTTC. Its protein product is CASSPGGGRYNEQFF.

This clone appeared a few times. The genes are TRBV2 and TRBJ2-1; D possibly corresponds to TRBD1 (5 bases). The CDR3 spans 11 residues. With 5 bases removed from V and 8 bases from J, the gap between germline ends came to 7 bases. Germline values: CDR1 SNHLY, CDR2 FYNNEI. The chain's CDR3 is CASSWTHEQFF. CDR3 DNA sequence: TGTGCCAGCAGTTGGACACATGAGCAGTTCTTC.

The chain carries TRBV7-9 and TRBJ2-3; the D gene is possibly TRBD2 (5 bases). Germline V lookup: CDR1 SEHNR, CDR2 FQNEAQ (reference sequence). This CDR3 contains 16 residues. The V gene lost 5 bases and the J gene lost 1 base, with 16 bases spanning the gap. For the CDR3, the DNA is TGTGCCAGCAGCCCCGGAGACTACCCTGGCACAGATACGCAGTATTTT. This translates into CASSPGDYPGTDTQYF. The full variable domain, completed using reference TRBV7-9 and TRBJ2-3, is DTGVSQNPRHKITKRGQNVTFRCDPISEHNRLYWYRQTLGQGPEFLTYFQNEAQLEKSRLLSDRFSAERPKGSFSTLEIQRTEQGDSAMYLCASSPGDYPGTDTQYFGPGTRLTVL.

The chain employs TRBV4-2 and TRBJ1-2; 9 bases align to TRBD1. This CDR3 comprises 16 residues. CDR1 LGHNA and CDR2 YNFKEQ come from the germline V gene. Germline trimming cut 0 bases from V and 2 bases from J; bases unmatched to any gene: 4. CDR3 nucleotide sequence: TGTGCCAGCAGCCAAGATGCTACAGGGGGCAACTATGGCTACACCTTC. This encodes CASSQDATGGNYGYTF.

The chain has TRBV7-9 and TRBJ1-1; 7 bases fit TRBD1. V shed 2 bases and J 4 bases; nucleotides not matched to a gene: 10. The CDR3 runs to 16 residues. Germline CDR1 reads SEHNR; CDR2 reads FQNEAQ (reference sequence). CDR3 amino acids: CASSLLRGQKITEAFF. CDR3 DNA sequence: TGTGCCAGCAGCTTACTTCGGGGACAGAAAATCACTGAAGCTTTCTTT.

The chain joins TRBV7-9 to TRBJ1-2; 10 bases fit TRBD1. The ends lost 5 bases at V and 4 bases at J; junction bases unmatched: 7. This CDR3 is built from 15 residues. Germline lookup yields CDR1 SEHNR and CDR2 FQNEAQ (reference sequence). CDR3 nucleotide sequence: TGTGCCAGCAGCGCCTCCGGGACAGGGGTCTATGGCTACACCTTC. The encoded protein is CASSASGTGVYGYTF.